Shown below are 10 T cell receptor beta chains from a single sample sequenced in a study of cytomegalovirus exposure and HLA in healthy donors. Produced via immunoSEQ multiplex PCR; TCRdb's table is partial and in-frame only. The sample has about 120,000 clones; more than 75% are singletons. Sequencing was carried out using PBMCs. These receptors were collected from a woman between 18 and 29 years old in good health and CMV-seropositive.

The chain has TRBV13 and TRBJ2-1; 9 nucleotides agree with TRBD2. V shed 1 base, J shed 2 bases, and the junction held 12 bases outside the gene matches. Looked up from germline, CDR1 is PRHDT and CDR2 is FYEKMQ (reference sequence). The CDR3 sequence is 19 residues long. The CDR3 sequence: CASSLEGSGRFGPYNEQFF. The CDR3 DNA reads TGTGCCAGCAGCTTAGAAGGTAGCGGGAGATTCGGCCCCTACAATGAGCAGTTCTTC.

V usage is TRBV5-5 and J usage is TRBJ1-5, with no clear D. This CDR3 spans 13 amino acids. Germline V gene lookup returns CDR1 SGHKS and CDR2 YYEKEE (reference sequence). Trimming removed 0 bases at V and 8 bases at J, with 9 bases between. CDR3 nucleotide sequence: TGTGCCAGCAGCTTGGGCTACTCGGAGCCCCAGCATTTT. This sequence encodes CASSLGYSEPQHF.

The V gene is TRBV7-2, the J gene TRBJ1-4; 8 bases align to TRBD1. Trimming at V came to 2 bases and at J to 4 bases, leaving 15 bases not matched to a gene. CDR3 length: 19 amino acids. Per the germline V gene, CDR1 is SGHTA and CDR2 is FQGNSA. CDR3 protein: CASSLRDRRTFGGNEKLFF. In DNA form, the CDR3 reads TGTGCCAGCAGCTTAAGGGACAGGCGTACCTTCGGGGGTAATGAAAAACTGTTTTTT.

The chain links TRBV7-2 to TRBJ1-2; unclear D gene. CDR3 length: 17 amino acids. Between the trimmed V and J ends, which lost 1 base and 0 bases, there was a span of 15 bases. In germline, CDR1 is SGHTA, CDR2 FQGNSA. The CDR3 sequence is CASSLVQVEVPNYGYTF. As DNA, the CDR3 is TGTGCCAGCAGCTTAGTCCAGGTCGAAGTACCTAACTATGGCTACACCTTC.

This chain links TRBV10-3 with TRBJ1-2; weak D call: TRBD1 (6 bases). Per germline, CDR1 ENHRY and CDR2 SYGVKD. V was cut by 2 bases and J by 5 bases, with 12 bases left in between. CDR3 size: 14 residues. DNA for the CDR3: TGTGCCATCAGTGAGACGGGGGGGCAGTATGGCTACACCTTC. It encodes CAISETGGQYGYTF.

The CDR3 here is CASSFQGAGDTEAFF. As DNA, the CDR3 is TGTGCCAGCAGTTTTCAGGGGGCCGGAGACACTGAAGCTTTCTTT. The chain employs TRBV27 and TRBJ1-1; 8 bases are shared with TRBD1. Germline V CDR1 and CDR2: MNHEY, SMNVEV (reference sequence). J lost 3 bases, V lost 3 bases, and 6 bases had no gene match. The CDR3 extends over 15 amino acids.

This chain uses TRBV19 with TRBJ1-5, with D hard to call. V lost 3 bases and J 4 bases, leaving 7 bases between the germline ends. Looked up from germline, CDR1 is LNHDA and CDR2 is SQIVND (reference sequence). The CDR3 is 13 residues long. The CDR3 sequence: CASSISQNQPQHF. For the CDR3, the DNA is TGTGCCAGTAGTATTAGCCAGAATCAGCCCCAGCATTTT.

V is TRBV4-2 and J is TRBJ2-7, with TRBD2 identical over 8 bases. This CDR3 is 18 amino acids long. J was trimmed by 0 bases and V by 0 bases; bases with no gene match: 10. Germline CDR1 LGHNA, CDR2 YNFKEQ. This chain's CDR3 is CASSQDQLAVTSSYEQYF. The CDR3 nucleotides are TGTGCCAGCAGCCAAGATCAACTAGCGGTCACCAGCTCCTACGAGCAGTACTTC.

The chain has TRBV29-1 and TRBJ2-5, with a tentative D call TRBD2 (6 bases). V lost 5 bases and J lost 3, with 16 bases in between. Germline CDR1 and CDR2: SQVTM and ANQGSEA. The CDR3 loop spans 14 amino acids. CDR3 residues: CSVRRLGLEETQYF. The DNA of the CDR3 is TGCAGCGTTCGGCGACTGGGACTGGAAGAGACCCAGTACTTC.

This clone has just one count. The CDR3 sequence: CASSFGQLQETQYF. The CDR3 DNA reads as TGCGCCAGCAGCTTTGGACAGCTCCAAGAGACCCAGTACTTC. This chain links TRBV5-1 with TRBJ2-5; a weak D match, TRBD1 (6 bases). V lost 2 bases and J 1 base, leaving 9 bases between the germline ends. The CDR3 runs 14 residues. Germline CDR1 and CDR2: SGHRS and YFSETQ. The full variable domain, in which reference TRBV5-1 and TRBJ2-5 provide the parts outside the CDR3, is KAGVTQTPRYLIKTRGQQVTLSCSPISGHRSVSWYQQTPGQGLQFLFEYFSETQRNKGNFPGRFSGRQFSNSRSEMNVSTLELGDSALYLCASSFGQLQETQYFGPGTRLLVL.